This T cell receptor beta chain was identified during a study of CD8 T cells in ankylosing spondylitis. General study results and limits: In the blood and synovial fluid of reactive arthritis, some motif variants had been previously reported. Seemingly characteristic of ankylosing spondylitis blood was a TCR beta motif consisting of roughly 8 highly homologous variants.

TCRdb fed the 5' RACE reads into MiXCR, producing one record per CDR3 protein. Here the sample spans some 130,000 distinct CDR3 sequences, roughly a sixth being singletons. Between the trimmed V and J ends, which lost 1 base and 1 base, there was a span of 5 bases. Germline CDR1 reads LNHDA; CDR2 reads SQIVND (reference sequence). The CDR3 loop spans 14 amino acids. A remark on this clonotype: Its specificity is unknown.

The sample comprised blood, either unsorted or a sorted T cell fraction (not recorded which). The V and J genes are TRBV19 and TRBJ1-5; no clear D. This clonotype originated in a male donor with ankylosing spondylitis. The CDR3 region is CASSIVDSNQPQHF. The CDR3, as DNA: TGTGCCAGTAGTATAGTAGACAGCAATCAGCCCCAGCATTTT.